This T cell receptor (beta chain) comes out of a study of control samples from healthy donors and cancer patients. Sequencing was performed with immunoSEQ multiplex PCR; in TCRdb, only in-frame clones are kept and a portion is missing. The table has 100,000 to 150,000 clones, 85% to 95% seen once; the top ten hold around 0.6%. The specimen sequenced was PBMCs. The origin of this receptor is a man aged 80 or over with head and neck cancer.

The CDR3 nucleotides read TGTGCCAGCTCACCTCGGCAGGGTAAGGGACTCATGAACACTGAAGCTTTCTTT. It specifies CASSPRQGKGLMNTEAFF. This chain links TRBV18 with TRBJ1-1; possible D gene TRBD1, 5 bases. V gave up 3 bases and J gave up 0 bases, with 20 bases separating them. The CDR3 loop spans 18 amino acids. Per germline, CDR1 KGHSH and CDR2 LQKENI.